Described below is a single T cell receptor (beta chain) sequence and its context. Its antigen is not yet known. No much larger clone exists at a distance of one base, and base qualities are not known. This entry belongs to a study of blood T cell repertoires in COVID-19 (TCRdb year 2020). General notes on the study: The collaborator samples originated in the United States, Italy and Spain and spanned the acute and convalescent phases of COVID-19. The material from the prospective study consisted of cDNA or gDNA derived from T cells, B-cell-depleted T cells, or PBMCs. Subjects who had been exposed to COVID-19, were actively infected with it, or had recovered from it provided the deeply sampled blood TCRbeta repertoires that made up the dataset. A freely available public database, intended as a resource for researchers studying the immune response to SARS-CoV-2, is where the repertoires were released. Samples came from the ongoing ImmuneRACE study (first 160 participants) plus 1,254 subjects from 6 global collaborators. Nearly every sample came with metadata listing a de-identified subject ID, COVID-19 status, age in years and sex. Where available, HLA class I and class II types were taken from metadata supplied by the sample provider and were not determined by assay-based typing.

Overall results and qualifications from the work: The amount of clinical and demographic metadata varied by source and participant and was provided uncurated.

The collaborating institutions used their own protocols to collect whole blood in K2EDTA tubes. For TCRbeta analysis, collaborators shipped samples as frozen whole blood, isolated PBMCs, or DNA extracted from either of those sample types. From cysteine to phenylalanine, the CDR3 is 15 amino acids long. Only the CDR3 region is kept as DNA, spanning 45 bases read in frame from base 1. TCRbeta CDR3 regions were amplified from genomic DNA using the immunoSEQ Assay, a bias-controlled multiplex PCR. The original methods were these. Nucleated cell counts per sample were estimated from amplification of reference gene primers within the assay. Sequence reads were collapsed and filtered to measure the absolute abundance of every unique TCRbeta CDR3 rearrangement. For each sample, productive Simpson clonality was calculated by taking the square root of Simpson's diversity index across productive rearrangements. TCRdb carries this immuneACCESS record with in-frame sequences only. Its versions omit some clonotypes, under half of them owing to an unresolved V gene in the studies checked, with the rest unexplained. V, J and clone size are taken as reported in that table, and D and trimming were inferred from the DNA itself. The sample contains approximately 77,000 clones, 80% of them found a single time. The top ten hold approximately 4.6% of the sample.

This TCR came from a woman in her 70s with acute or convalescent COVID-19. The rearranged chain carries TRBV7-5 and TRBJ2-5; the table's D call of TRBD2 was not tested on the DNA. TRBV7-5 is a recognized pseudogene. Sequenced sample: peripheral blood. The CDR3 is CVRSLRAGDQETQYF. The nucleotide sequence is TGTGTCAGAAGCTTAAGGGCGGGGGACCAAGAGACCCAGTACTTC.